The 26 T cell receptor beta chains reported below all come from one sample, sequenced in a study of T cell repertoires in cytomegalovirus infection. TCRdb reprocessed the reads via MiXCR and lists one record per CDR3 protein. The sample includes approximately 140,000 distinct CDR3 sequences, roughly a quarter seen only once; the top ten take almost 35%. No cognate antigen is known for these TCRs. Sequenced: PBMCs, sequenced either directly or after in vitro stimulation (not recorded which). The receptor set was obtained from a human donor in good health (CMV status not recorded). Some clones in this sample may be carry-over from other donors' samples.

This sequence joins TRBV14 and TRBJ2-3; D gene unclear. The germline gives CDR1 SGHDN, CDR2 FVKESK. Trimming took off 1 base at V and 5 bases at J, with 10 bases between the two ends. The CDR3 is 14 residues long. For the CDR3, the DNA is TGTGCCAGCAGCCAAGTCGGGTATGGAGATACGCAGTATTTT. Protein sequence: CASSQVGYGDTQYF.

The J gene is TRBJ1-4, the V gene TRBV19, with 9 positions matching TRBD1. This CDR3 is built from 18 residues. V lost 5 bases and J lost 5; bases outside the gene matches: 15. Germline values: CDR1 LNHDA, CDR2 SQIVND (reference sequence). The CDR3 region has the DNA TGTGCCAGTAGTCTGACCATCTCCGGGACAGGGAGAAATGAAAAACTGTTTTTT. Residues: CASSLTISGTGRNEKLFF.

The sample holds a few counts of this clonotype. The J gene is TRBJ2-7, the V gene TRBV6-2 or TRBV6-3; perhaps TRBD1 as D (5 bases). The ends were cut back, 2 bases at V and 4 bases at J, with 18 bases in the middle. The CDR3 runs to 16 residues. Germline CDR1 and CDR2: MNHEY and SVGEGT. The CDR3 region is CASSYQGDPFTYEQYF. CDR3 nucleotide sequence: TGTGCCAGCAGTTACCAAGGGGATCCATTTACTTACGAGCAGTACTTC.

The chain combines TRBV6-2 or TRBV6-3 with TRBJ2-3; 8 bases align to TRBD2. The V and J ends lost 6 bases and 2 bases, in that order; junction bases with no gene match: 4. The CDR3 covers 14 residues. The germline V gene encodes CDR1 MNHEY and CDR2 SVGEGT. In DNA, the CDR3 is TGTGCCAGCAGAGATAGCGGGGTCACAGATACGCAGTATTTT. Translating it yields CASRDSGVTDTQYF.

This clonotype showed up just a few times. CDR3 loop: CASSRGRTLVDEQFF. The CDR3 nucleotides are TGTGCCAGTAGTAGGGGACGGACCCTAGTTGATGAGCAGTTCTTC. The V gene is TRBV19, the J gene TRBJ2-1; either TRBD1 or TRBD2 may supply D (5 bases each). V gave up 4 bases and J gave up 8 bases, with 18 bases separating them. This CDR3 region has 15 residues. Per the germline V gene, CDR1 is LNHDA and CDR2 is SQIVND (reference sequence).

In its sample, this clonotype was seen many times. The chain carries TRBV7-2 and TRBJ2-1; a weak D match, TRBD2 (5 bases). Trimming stripped 7 bases from V and 4 bases from J, with 11 bases between. The CDR3 loop spans 13 amino acids. CDR1 is SGHTA, CDR2 FQGNSA, per germline. CDR3 DNA sequence: TGTGCCAGCACTAGCATATCTTACAATGAGCAGTTCTTC. Protein sequence: CASTSISYNEQFF.

A few counts support this clonotype. The chain is built from TRBV12-3 or TRBV12-4 and TRBJ1-1; 10 bases are a match to TRBD1. With 5 bases clipped from V and 10 bases from J, the junction kept 1 base outside the gene matches. The CDR3 covers 11 residues. Here the CDR3 DNA reads TGTGCCAGCAGTGGACAGGGGGTAGCTTTCTTT. Translated: CASSGQGVAFF.

This clonotype came up a few times. The chain joins TRBV28 to TRBJ1-1, with TRBD1 as a possible D gene (5 bases). CDR3 length: 15 amino acids. V was shortened by 3 bases and J by 5 bases, with 16 bases between the two germline ends. In germline, CDR1 is MDHEN, CDR2 SYDVKM. Written as DNA, the CDR3 is TGTGCCAGCAGTTTCCCCTTGACAGTGACTACTGAAGCTTTCTTT. Translated: CASSFPLTVTTEAFF. The full variable domain, rest sourced from reference TRBV28 and TRBJ1-1, is DVKVTQSSRYLVKRTGEKVFLECVQDMDHENMFWYRQDPGLGLRLIYFSYDVKMKEKGDIPEGYSVSREKKERFSLILESASTNQTSMYLCASSFPLTVTTEAFFGQGTRLTVV.

V and J are TRBV6-5 and TRBJ2-3, with no clear D. Germline V gene data show CDR1 as MNHEY and CDR2 as SVGAGI. The CDR3 runs to 12 residues. The V and J ends lost 10 bases and 5 bases respectively, with 13 bases between them. The DNA for the CDR3 is TGTGCCACCCAACCCTCTAGAGATACGCAGTATTTT. Translated, it gives CATQPSRDTQYF.

J is TRBJ2-7 and V is TRBV2, with TRBD2 matching 7 bases. Unmatched junction bases numbered 15, after V lost 2 bases and J lost 2 bases. The CDR3 loop spans 18 amino acids. From germline, CDR1 is SNHLY and CDR2 FYNNEI. Here the CDR3 reads CASSEYYPVAGVPYEQYF. The CDR3 nucleotides read TGTGCCAGCAGTGAATATTATCCGGTTGCGGGAGTGCCCTACGAGCAGTACTTC.

This clonotype appeared many times. The rearrangement links TRBV12-3 or TRBV12-4 to TRBJ1-1, with D uncertain. V gave up 7 bases and J gave up 0 bases, with 9 bases separating them. CDR3 length: 13 amino acids. CDR3 nucleotides: TGTGCCAGCAAGAGGGAGGTGAACACTGAAGCTTTCTTT. Translating it yields CASKREVNTEAFF.

This chain links TRBV11-3 with TRBJ2-3, with D possibly matching TRBD2 (6 bases). The CDR3 loop spans 14 amino acids. Germline V CDR1 and CDR2: SGHNT, YENEEA. Trimming took off 5 bases at V and 4 bases at J, with 13 bases between the two ends. This chain's CDR3 is CASSPGLKADTQYF. In DNA form, the CDR3 reads TGTGCCAGCAGCCCGGGACTGAAGGCAGATACGCAGTATTTT.

At least ten counts were recorded for this clonotype. The chain carries TRBV7-9 and TRBJ1-3; TRBD1 agrees at 9 bases. This CDR3 has 17 residues. V trimming: 4 bases; J trimming: 0 bases; junction bases outside the gene matches: 7. Per germline, CDR1 SEHNR and CDR2 FQNEAQ (reference sequence). CDR3 DNA: TGTGCCAGCAGCTCACTACAGGGGGCCCACTCTGGAAACACCATATATTTT. This codes for CASSSLQGAHSGNTIYF. The variable domain in full, completed from reference TRBV7-9 and TRBJ1-3, reads DTGVSQNPRHKITKRGQNVTFRCDPISEHNRLYWYRQTLGQGPEFLTYFQNEAQLEKSRLLSDRFSAERPKGSFSTLEIQRTEQGDSAMYLCASSSLQGAHSGNTIYFGEGSWLTVV.

The chain joins TRBV14 to TRBJ2-7; 11 bases map to TRBD2. The V gene's germline CDR1 is SGHDN and CDR2 FVKESK. Unmatched junction bases numbered 24, after V lost 0 bases and J lost 5 bases. The CDR3 extends over 22 amino acids. CDR3 in amino acids: CASSQEGKVPWGASGRFDEQYV. The CDR3 bases are TGTGCCAGCAGCCAAGAAGGAAAAGTCCCGTGGGGAGCTAGCGGGAGGTTTGACGAGCAGTACGTC.

This clonotype has a handful of counts. The genes are TRBV4-3 and TRBJ2-5, with D possibly being TRBD2 (6 bases). CDR3 length equals 13 residues. CDR1 is LGHNA, CDR2 YSLEER, per germline. The ends were cut back, 0 bases at V and 6 bases at J, with 8 bases in the middle. CDR3 coding DNA: TGCGCCAGCAGCCAAGATCGGGAGAAGACCCAGTACTTC. As protein: CASSQDREKTQYF.

This clonotype appeared a few times. The rearrangement links TRBV7-4 to TRBJ1-6; D not resolved. The germline V and J ends were trimmed by 2 bases and 7 bases, with 9 bases remaining between them. This CDR3 is built from 14 residues. CDR1 and CDR2 from the germline V gene are SGHVT and SQSDAQ. The DNA for the CDR3 is TGTGCCAGCAGCTTATATGGCCTAAATTCACCCCTCCACTTT. Translating it yields CASSLYGLNSPLHF.

The chain joins TRBV7-8 to TRBJ2-3, with D perhaps TRBD2 (6 bases). The CDR3 loop spans 17 amino acids. Germline CDR1 reads SGHVS; CDR2 reads FQNEAQ. V shed 4 bases and J shed 2 bases, with 19 bases lying between them. The CDR3 sequence: CASSSPLSGVNTDTQYF. The CDR3 DNA reads TGTGCCAGCAGCTCCCCCCTTAGCGGAGTAAACACAGATACGCAGTATTTT.

The V and J genes are TRBV12-3 or TRBV12-4 and TRBJ1-6; TRBD1 might be the D (6 bases). This CDR3 is 13 amino acids long. Trimming removed 6 bases at V and 8 bases at J, with 11 bases between. CDR3 loop: CASSQGSHSPLHF. In DNA form, the CDR3 reads TGTGCCAGCAGCCAGGGGTCCCATTCACCCCTCCACTTT.

The V call is TRBV28, the J call TRBJ2-7; no clear D. V was clipped by 6 bases and J by 4 bases, with 25 bases between them. The CDR3 totals 17 residues. CDR1 and CDR2 (germline): MDHEN, SYDVKM. CDR3 sequence (DNA): TGTGCCAGCAGCCCATCCCCCTTTGGTATTCCTACGTACGAGCAGTACTTC. This sequence encodes CASSPSPFGIPTYEQYF.

V gene TRBV5-1 combines with J gene TRBJ2-5, with TRBD1 identical over 11 bases. After removal of 2 bases from V and 5 bases from J, the junction contained 17 bases not matched to a gene. This CDR3 contains 19 residues. The germline V gene encodes CDR1 SGHRS and CDR2 YFSETQ. CDR3 residues: CASSLGFWSGQGAEETQYF. The DNA for the CDR3 is TGCGCCAGCAGCTTAGGTTTTTGGTCTGGACAGGGGGCTGAGGAGACCCAGTACTTC.

This clonotype was recorded at least ten times. J is TRBJ1-5 and V is TRBV7-2; TRBD1 might be the D (5 bases). The CDR3 is 15 residues long. The V gene lost 1 base and the J gene lost 1 base, with 8 bases spanning the gap. From germline, CDR1 is SGHTA and CDR2 FQGNSA. The CDR3 region is CASSLVQGSNQPQHF. DNA for the CDR3: TGTGCCAGCAGCTTAGTTCAGGGCAGCAATCAGCCCCAGCATTTT.

This clonotype appeared once. The rearrangement joins TRBV5-1 to TRBJ2-7; no clear D gene. The ends were cut back, 0 bases at V and 3 bases at J, with 10 bases in the middle. The germline V gene has CDR1 SGHRS and CDR2 YFSETQ. The CDR3 has 14 residues. Here the CDR3 reads CASSLGVGRYEQYF. The CDR3 DNA reads TGCGCCAGCAGCTTGGGGGTAGGGCGCTACGAGCAGTACTTC.

The chain recombines TRBV28 with TRBJ2-3, with 8 bases identical to TRBD2. The J segment lost 0 bases and the V segment lost 3 bases, leaving 8 bases of the junction unmatched. Per the germline V gene, CDR1 is MDHEN and CDR2 is SYDVKM. The CDR3 is 17 residues long. The CDR3 DNA reads as TGTGCCAGCAGTTTGTCTGGGACTAGAGATAGCACAGATACGCAGTATTTT. Translating it yields CASSLSGTRDSTDTQYF.

CDR3 DNA sequence: TGTGCCAGCAGCCTCGTCCGTGGTAGCGGGATGAACACCGGGGAGCTGTTTTTT. As protein: CASSLVRGSGMNTGELFF. The J gene is TRBJ2-2, the V gene TRBV14, with 8 bases aligning to TRBD2. Germline lookup yields CDR1 SGHDN and CDR2 FVKESK. CDR3 length: 18 residues. V shed 4 bases, J shed 1 base, and the junction held 11 bases outside the gene matches.

The DNA of the CDR3 is TGCGCCAGCAGCCCGTACATTGGAGTAAATCAGCCCCAGCATTTT. It is translated as CASSPYIGVNQPQHF. This rearrangement joins TRBV5-1 to TRBJ1-5; D uncertain. The CDR3 contains 15 residues. V lost 4 bases and J 4 bases, leaving 15 bases between the germline ends. CDR1 and CDR2 from the germline V gene are SGHRS and YFSETQ.

A few counts support this clonotype. The chain carries TRBV12-3 or TRBV12-4 and TRBJ1-3, with D maybe TRBD1 (6 bases). V lost 1 base to trimming and J lost 5 bases, with 15 bases between them. This CDR3 contains 16 residues. CDR3 sequence: CASSLEGGPPRNTIYF. CDR3 nucleotide sequence: TGTGCCAGCAGTTTAGAGGGGGGCCCACCCAGAAACACCATATATTTT.